This TCR beta chain was captured in a study of cytotoxic CD8 clonotypes in ibrutinib-treated CLL. Study-wide findings and caveats: Private clonotypes, not public ones, expanded at ibrutinib response.

Of note for this clone: Its antigen remains unknown.

Libraries were prepared by immunoSEQ multiplex PCR; TCRdb keeps only in-frame clonotypes and omits some of them. The repertoire has 150,000 or so clones, approximately 80% of them found once; the top ten carry 7.6%. Germline-derived CDR1 and CDR2 are LNHDA and SQIVND (reference sequence). The length of the CDR3 is 13 residues. V was pared by 5 bases and J by 7 bases, with 12 bases between. Material: PBMCs, obtained after 36 months of ibrutinib treatment. The TCR sequence derives from a human donor with chronic lymphocytic leukemia. The chain couples TRBV19 to TRBJ1-5, with no clear D. The CDR3 is CASSLVSSQPQHF. CDR3 DNA sequence: TGTGCCAGTAGTCTGGTGTCGTCCCAGCCCCAGCATTTT.